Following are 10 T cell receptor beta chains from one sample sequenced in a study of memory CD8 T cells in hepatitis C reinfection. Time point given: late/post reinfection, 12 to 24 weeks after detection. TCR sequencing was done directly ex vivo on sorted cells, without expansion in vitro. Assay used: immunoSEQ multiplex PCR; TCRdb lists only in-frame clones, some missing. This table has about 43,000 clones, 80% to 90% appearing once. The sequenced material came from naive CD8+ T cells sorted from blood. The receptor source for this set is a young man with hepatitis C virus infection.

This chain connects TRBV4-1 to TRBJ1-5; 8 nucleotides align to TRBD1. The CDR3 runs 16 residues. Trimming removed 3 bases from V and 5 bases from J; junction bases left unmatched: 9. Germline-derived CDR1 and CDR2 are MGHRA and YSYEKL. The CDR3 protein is CASSQAGQGLDQPQHF. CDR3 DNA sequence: TGCGCCAGCAGCCAGGCCGGACAGGGTTTGGATCAGCCCCAGCATTTT.

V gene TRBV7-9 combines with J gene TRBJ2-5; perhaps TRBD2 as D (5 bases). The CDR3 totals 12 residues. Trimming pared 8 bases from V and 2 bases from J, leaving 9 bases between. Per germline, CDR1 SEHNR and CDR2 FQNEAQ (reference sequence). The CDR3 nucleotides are TGTGCCAGCGAAGCGGATCAAGAGACCCAGTACTTC. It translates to CASEADQETQYF.

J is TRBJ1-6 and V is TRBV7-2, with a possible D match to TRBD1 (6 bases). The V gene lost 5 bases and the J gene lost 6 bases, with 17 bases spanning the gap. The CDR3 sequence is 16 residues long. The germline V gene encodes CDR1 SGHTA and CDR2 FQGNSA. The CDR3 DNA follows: TGTGCCAGCAGCGATATCCGACAGGCGTTTAATTCACCCCTCCACTTT. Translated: CASSDIRQAFNSPLHF.

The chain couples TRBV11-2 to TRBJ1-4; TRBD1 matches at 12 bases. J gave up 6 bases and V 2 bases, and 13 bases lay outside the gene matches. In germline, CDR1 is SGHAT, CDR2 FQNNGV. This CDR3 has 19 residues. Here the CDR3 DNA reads TGTGCCAGCAGCTTACAACCCGGGACAGGGGGCATCGTGGATGAAAAACTGTTTTTT. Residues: CASSLQPGTGGIVDEKLFF. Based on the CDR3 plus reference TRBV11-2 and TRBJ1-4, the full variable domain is EAGVAQSPRYKIIEKRQSVAFWCNPISGHATLYWYQQILGQGPKLLIQFQNNGVVDDSQLPKDRFSAERLKGVDSTLKIQPAKLEDSAVYLCASSLQPGTGGIVDEKLFFGSGTQLSVL.

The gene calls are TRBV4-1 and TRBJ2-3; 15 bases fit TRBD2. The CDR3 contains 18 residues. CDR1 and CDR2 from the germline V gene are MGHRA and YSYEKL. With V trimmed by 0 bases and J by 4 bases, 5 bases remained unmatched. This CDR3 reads CASSQDQRTSGGADTQYF. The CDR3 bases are TGCGCCAGCAGCCAAGATCAGAGGACTAGCGGGGGGGCAGATACGCAGTATTTT.

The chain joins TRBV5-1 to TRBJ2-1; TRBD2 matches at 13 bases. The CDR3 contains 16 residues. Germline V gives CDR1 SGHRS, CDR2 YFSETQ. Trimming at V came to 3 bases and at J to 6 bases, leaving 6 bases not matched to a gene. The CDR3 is CASSWELAGGINEQFF. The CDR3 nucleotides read TGCGCCAGCAGCTGGGAACTAGCGGGGGGGATCAATGAGCAGTTCTTC.

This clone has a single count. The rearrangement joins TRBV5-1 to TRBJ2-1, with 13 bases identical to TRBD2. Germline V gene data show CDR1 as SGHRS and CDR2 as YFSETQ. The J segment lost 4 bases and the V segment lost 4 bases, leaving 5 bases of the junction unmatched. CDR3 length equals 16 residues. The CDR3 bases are TGCGCCAGCAGCCTCGGGACTAGCGGGGTATACAATGAGCAGTTCTTC. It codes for CASSLGTSGVYNEQFF. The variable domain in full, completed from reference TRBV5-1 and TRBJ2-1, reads KAGVTQTPRYLIKTRGQQVTLSCSPISGHRSVSWYQQTPGQGLQFLFEYFSETQRNKGNFPGRFSGRQFSNSRSEMNVSTLELGDSALYLCASSLGTSGVYNEQFFGPGTRLTVL.

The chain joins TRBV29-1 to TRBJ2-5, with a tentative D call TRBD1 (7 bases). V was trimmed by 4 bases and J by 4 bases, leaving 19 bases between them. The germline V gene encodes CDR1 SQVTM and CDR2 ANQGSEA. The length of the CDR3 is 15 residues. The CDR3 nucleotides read TGCAGCGTTGGGGGGGCTTCGAACAGGGGAGAGACCCAGTACTTC. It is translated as CSVGGASNRGETQYF.

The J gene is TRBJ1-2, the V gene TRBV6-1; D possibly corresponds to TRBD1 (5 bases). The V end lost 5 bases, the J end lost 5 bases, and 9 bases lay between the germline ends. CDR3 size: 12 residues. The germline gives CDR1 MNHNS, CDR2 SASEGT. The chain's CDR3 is CASSTGTYGYTF. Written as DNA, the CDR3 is TGTGCCAGCAGTACTGGGACTTATGGCTACACCTTC.

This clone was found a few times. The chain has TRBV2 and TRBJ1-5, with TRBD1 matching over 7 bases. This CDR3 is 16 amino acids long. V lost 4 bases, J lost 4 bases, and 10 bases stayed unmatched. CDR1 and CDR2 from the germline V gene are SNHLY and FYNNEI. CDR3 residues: CASSVNRDSPNQPQHF. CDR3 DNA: TGTGCCAGCAGTGTTAACCGGGACAGTCCTAATCAGCCCCAGCATTTT.